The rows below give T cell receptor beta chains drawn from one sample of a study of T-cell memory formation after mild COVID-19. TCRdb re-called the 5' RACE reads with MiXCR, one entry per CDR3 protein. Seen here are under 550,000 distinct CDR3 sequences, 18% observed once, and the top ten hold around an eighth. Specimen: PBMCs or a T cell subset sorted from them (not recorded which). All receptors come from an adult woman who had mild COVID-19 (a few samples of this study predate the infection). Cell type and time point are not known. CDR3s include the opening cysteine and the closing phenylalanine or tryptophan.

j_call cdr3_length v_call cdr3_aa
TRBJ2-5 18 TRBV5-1 CASSLATSGGAAQETQYF
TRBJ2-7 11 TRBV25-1 CASSRFTEQYF
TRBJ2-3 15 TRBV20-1 CSASTAGGSTDTQYF
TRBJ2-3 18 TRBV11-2 CASSLVRLAGENTDTQYF
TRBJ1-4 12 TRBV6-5 CATKHSNEKLFF
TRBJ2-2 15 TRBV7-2 CASSLATPGTGELFF
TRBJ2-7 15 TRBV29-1 CSVEMRGQSSYEQYF
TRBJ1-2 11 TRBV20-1 CSARLLDGYTF
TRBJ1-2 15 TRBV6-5 CASSYSPQGSYGYTF
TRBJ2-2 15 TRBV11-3 CASSLDGARAGELFF
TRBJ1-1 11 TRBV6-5 CASSSPAEAFF
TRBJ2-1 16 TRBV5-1 CASSLGSGGTYNEQFF
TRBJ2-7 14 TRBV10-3 CAISDSGSTYEQYF
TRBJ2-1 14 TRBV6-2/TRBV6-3 CASSYPLLRDEQFF
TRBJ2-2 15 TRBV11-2 CASSLIRGGAGELFF
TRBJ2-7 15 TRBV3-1 CASSRRGGSSYEQYF
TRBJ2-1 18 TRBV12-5 CASGLVFPLTSGNNEQFF
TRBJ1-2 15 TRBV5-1 CASSHGGDPNYGYTF
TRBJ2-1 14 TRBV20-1 CSARTGTGINEQFF
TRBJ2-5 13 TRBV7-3 CASSNRAEETQYF
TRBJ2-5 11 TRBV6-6 CASSYSQDEYF
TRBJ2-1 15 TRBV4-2 CASSQGLAPVNEQFF
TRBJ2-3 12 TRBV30 CALRTGGDTQYF
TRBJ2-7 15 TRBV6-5 CASSLSGSEHYEQYF
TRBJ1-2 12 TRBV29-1 CSVEGRVGGYTF
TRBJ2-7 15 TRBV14 CASSNPPTGTYEQYF
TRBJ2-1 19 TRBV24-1 CATSDRTLGTGSLDNEQFF
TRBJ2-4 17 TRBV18 CASSPLPRTGESDIQYF
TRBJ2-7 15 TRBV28 CASRTPGTGNYEQYF
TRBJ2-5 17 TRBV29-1 CSVEDPVATPGGETQYF
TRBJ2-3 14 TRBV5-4 CASSLAQGVDTQYF
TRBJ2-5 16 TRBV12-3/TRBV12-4 CASSRTSGGAWETQYF
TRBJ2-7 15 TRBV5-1 CASSLDREDAYEQYF
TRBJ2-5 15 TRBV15 CATSRDPTSPGTQYF
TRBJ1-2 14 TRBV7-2 CASSPSGVDYGYTF
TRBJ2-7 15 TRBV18 CASSPGQTSSYEQYF
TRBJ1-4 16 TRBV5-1 CASSGGRQGLNKKLFF
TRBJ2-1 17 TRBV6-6 CASSSRGDRGRQGEQFF
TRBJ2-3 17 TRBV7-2 CASSLVGSGRATDTQYF
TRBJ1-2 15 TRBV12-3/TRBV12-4 CASSFSQRVSDGYTF
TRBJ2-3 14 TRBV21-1 CASSQRRVTDTQYF
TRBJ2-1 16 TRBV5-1 CASSLGGQSSYNEQFF
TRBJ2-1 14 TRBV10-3 CAISGGDRYNEQFF
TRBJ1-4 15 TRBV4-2 CASSQLGSAMEKLFF
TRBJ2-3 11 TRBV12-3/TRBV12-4 CASGRTDTQYF
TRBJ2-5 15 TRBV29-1 CSVRQTRTGGETQYF
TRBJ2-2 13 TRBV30 CAWSVIGPGELFF
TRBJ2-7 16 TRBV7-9 CASSPVQGTGHYEQYF
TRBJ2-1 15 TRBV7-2 CASSYRDRGLNEQFF
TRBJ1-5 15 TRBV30 CAWGQESDSNQPQHF
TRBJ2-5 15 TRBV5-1 CASSSLAGFQETQYF
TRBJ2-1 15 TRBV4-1 CASSQDAPTVDEQFF
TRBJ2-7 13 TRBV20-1 CSARPRGGYEQYF
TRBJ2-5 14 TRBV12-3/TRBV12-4 CASRNGGSRVTQYF
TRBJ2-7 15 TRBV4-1 CASSQEGPLSYEQYF
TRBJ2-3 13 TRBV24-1 CATSDFTTDTQYF
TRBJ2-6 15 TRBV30 CAWSRTSSGANVLTF